This T cell receptor beta chain emerged from a study of cytomegalovirus exposure and HLA in healthy donors. The length of the CDR3 is 15 residues. Trimming shortened V by 2 bases and J by 8 bases, and 16 bases separated the two germline ends. The germline gives CDR1 SGHRS, CDR2 YFSETQ. Clones were read by immunoSEQ multiplex PCR, and TCRdb kept only the in-frame ones, dropping some. This sample carries 200,000 to 250,000 clones, 65% to 85% of them seen once, and the ten largest clones take over 13%. The clonotype was recovered from a woman aged 25 to 39 in good health and CMV-seropositive. V usage is TRBV5-1 and J usage is TRBJ2-2, with a possible D match to TRBD1 (5 bases). The material sequenced was PBMCs. CDR3 amino acids: CASSFSSGPTGELFF. In DNA form, the CDR3 reads TGCGCCAGCAGCTTCTCCTCAGGGCCGACAGGGGAGCTGTTTTTT.